The 27 T cell receptor beta chains below come from one sample, sequenced in a study of blood T cells in healthy people across ages. A J-beta primer mix and a sample-barcoded 5' primer were used in a second PCR of roughly 6 to 12 cycles. Using its own MiXCR run on the 5' RACE reads, TCRdb lists one record per CDR3 protein. Altogether 540,000 or so distinct CDR3 sequences are present, around 48% being singletons, with the ten largest covering approximately 25%. The sequencing sample was made of blood. All receptors derive from an older man in good health.

The CDR3 loop reads CAISARDLGEQYF. Written as DNA, the CDR3 is TGTGCCATCAGTGCCCGGGACCTGGGGGAGCAGTACTTC. The chain employs TRBV10-3 and TRBJ2-7; possibly TRBD1 or TRBD2 for D (5 bases each). The V end lost 4 bases, the J end lost 7 bases, and 14 bases lay between the germline ends. CDR1 and CDR2 (germline): ENHRY, SYGVKD. This CDR3 is built from 13 residues.

The gene calls are TRBV28 and TRBJ2-5; D gene ambiguous. CDR3 length equals 14 residues. Germline CDR1 reads MDHEN; CDR2 reads SYDVKM. Deletions cut 7 bases from V and 1 base from J, with 13 bases between. The CDR3 region has the DNA TGTGCCAGCAACCGTCGGGTCCTCCAAGAGACCCAGTACTTC. It yields the protein CASNRRVLQETQYF.

V usage is TRBV6-2 or TRBV6-3 and J usage is TRBJ2-1, with 9 positions matching TRBD2. The germline gives CDR1 MNHEY, CDR2 SVGEGT. The CDR3 extends over 16 amino acids. Trimming cost V 4 bases and J 7 bases; bases outside gene matches: 11. The CDR3 loop is CASSSLAGRDFNEQFF. Written as DNA, the CDR3 is TGTGCCAGCAGTTCCCTAGCGGGAAGAGATTTTAATGAGCAGTTCTTC.

Here the CDR3 DNA reads TGCAGCGTTGCTCAAGAGGCCCAGTACTTC. It translates to CSVAQEAQYF. This chain connects TRBV29-1 to TRBJ2-7; D call uncertain. This CDR3 has 10 amino acids. V was cut by 4 bases and J by 10 bases, with 11 bases left in between. Germline CDR1 and CDR2: SQVTM and ANQGSEA.

The chain recombines TRBV6-6 with TRBJ1-5, with 7 bases that match TRBD1. From germline, CDR1 is MNHNY and CDR2 SVGAGI (reference sequence). Trimming cost V 7 bases and J 1 base; bases outside gene matches: 10. The CDR3 covers 16 residues. The CDR3 DNA follows: TGTGCCAGCACCGTTCCGGCGGGACAGAGCAATCAGCCCCAGCATTTT. It translates to CASTVPAGQSNQPQHF.

This chain joins TRBV11-1 and TRBJ2-1, with 7 bases aligning to TRBD2. V gave up 0 bases and J gave up 0 bases; unmatched junction bases: 2. Germline CDR1 SGHAT, CDR2 FQDESV (reference sequence). The CDR3 length is 16 residues. The DNA of the CDR3 is TGTGCCAGCAGCTTAGCGCGCGGGAGCTCCTACAATGAGCAGTTCTTC. As protein: CASSLARGSSYNEQFF.

This clonotype was observed once. The chain joins TRBV4-1 to TRBJ1-4; a weak D match, TRBD1 (6 bases). Germline V CDR1 and CDR2: MGHRA, YSYEKL. V lost 4 bases and J lost 4, with 22 bases in between. This CDR3 has 18 amino acids. CDR3 sequence reads: CASSRETGSRAGNEKLFF. Here the CDR3 DNA reads TGCGCCAGCAGCCGTGAGACAGGCTCCCGAGCGGGTAATGAAAAACTGTTTTTT.

This clonotype was seen a handful of times. The chain links TRBV2 to TRBJ2-6, with a weak D call TRBD1 (7 bases). Germline V CDR1 and CDR2: SNHLY, FYNNEI. This CDR3 has 16 amino acids. The V end lost 8 bases, the J end lost 5 bases, and 19 bases lay between the germline ends. CDR3 DNA sequence: TGTGCCAGCCAGGACAGGACTATCTTTTGGGCCAACGTCCTGACTTTC. Translation: CASQDRTIFWANVLTF.

The CDR3 DNA sequence: TGTGCCAGCTCACACCAGAGCACAGATACGCAGTATTTT. Translating gives CASSHQSTDTQYF. This rearrangement joins TRBV18 to TRBJ2-3; D gene ambiguous. The germline V gene has CDR1 KGHSH and CDR2 LQKENI. This CDR3 is built from 13 residues. Trimming stripped 4 bases from V and 0 bases from J, with 5 bases between.

This clonotype was seen more than once but under ten times. V usage is TRBV7-9 and J usage is TRBJ1-4; no clear D gene. The CDR3 spans 15 residues. Germline-derived CDR1 and CDR2 are SEHNR and FQNEAQ (reference sequence). V was clipped by 1 base and J by 8 bases, with 14 bases between them. CDR3 coding DNA: TGTGCCAGCAGCTTAGGAGCCGGACGGAGCGAAAAACTGTTTTTT. As protein: CASSLGAGRSEKLFF.

For this clonotype: A clone one base away is much larger, so this may be a read error. In DNA form, the CDR3 reads TGTGTCAGCAGTGGGGGCTATAACTACGAGCAGTACTTC. It encodes CVSSGGYNYEQYF. This chain connects TRBV6-5 to TRBJ2-4, with D perhaps matching TRBD1 (6 bases). The J call may be wrong; the DNA end is better matched by TRBJ2-7. The length of the CDR3 is 13 residues. Germline CDR1 is MNHEY and CDR2 is SVGAGI.

This clonotype appeared many times. The chain recombines TRBV6-5 with TRBJ2-7; tentatively, D is TRBD2 (6 bases). Germline V lookup: CDR1 MNHEY, CDR2 SVGAGI. The CDR3 is made up of 13 amino acids. V gave up 8 bases and J gave up 2 bases, with 13 bases separating them. The CDR3: CASAKEGTYEQYF. CDR3 sequence (DNA): TGTGCCAGCGCAAAGGAGGGGACCTACGAGCAGTACTTC.

This clonotype was recorded only once. The chain carries TRBV20-1 and TRBJ2-1, with 7 bases aligning to TRBD1. The CDR3 spans 15 residues. Germline CDR1 reads DFQATT; CDR2 reads SNEGSKA (reference sequence). V dropped 2 bases and J dropped 2; count of bases not matched to a gene: 6. CDR3 amino acids: CSARPDREPYNEQFF. CDR3 sequence (DNA): TGCAGTGCTAGACCCGACAGGGAACCCTACAATGAGCAGTTCTTC.

The genes are TRBV12-3 or TRBV12-4 and TRBJ1-2; 7 bases agree with TRBD1. The CDR3 contains 13 residues. J gave up 4 bases and V 6 bases, and 5 bases lay outside the gene matches. This CDR3 reads CASRRDRAYGYTF. Written as DNA, the CDR3 is TGTGCCAGCAGACGGGACAGAGCCTATGGCTACACCTTC.

The genes are TRBV27 and TRBJ1-1; D is unresolved. Germline-derived CDR1 and CDR2 are MNHEY and SMNVEV (reference sequence). This CDR3 is 13 amino acids long. The ends were cut back, 6 bases at V and 4 bases at J, with 12 bases in the middle. CDR3 protein: CASSYSWSTEAFF. CDR3 coding DNA: TGTGCCAGCAGCTACTCTTGGAGCACTGAAGCTTTCTTT.

This chain connects TRBV6-2 or TRBV6-3 to TRBJ2-3; the match to TRBD2 covers 10 bases. The CDR3 sequence is 15 residues long. CDR1 is MNHEY and CDR2 is SVGEGT in the germline V gene. With V trimmed by 6 bases and J by 6 bases, 9 bases remained unmatched. CDR3 amino acids: CASSPGLAVPDTQYF. For the CDR3, the DNA is TGTGCCAGCAGCCCAGGACTAGCGGTCCCGGATACGCAGTATTTT.

The J gene is TRBJ1-1, the V gene TRBV6-2 or TRBV6-3; D gene ambiguous. The CDR3 is made up of 13 amino acids. Germline V lookup: CDR1 MNHEY, CDR2 SVGEGT. With 2 bases removed from V and 1 base from J, the gap between germline ends came to 5 bases. DNA for the CDR3: TGTGCCAGCAGTTACACAGAGAACACTGAAGCTTTCTTT. Its protein product is CASSYTENTEAFF.

The chain is built from TRBV7-2 and TRBJ1-4, with 8 bases aligning to TRBD1. This CDR3 comprises 13 residues. The germline gives CDR1 SGHTA, CDR2 FQGNSA. V shed 6 bases, J shed 7 bases, and the junction held 4 bases outside the gene matches. The CDR3 reads CASSPDRGEKLFF. In DNA form, the CDR3 reads TGTGCCAGCAGTCCAGACAGGGGTGAAAAACTGTTTTTT. The full variable domain, completed using reference TRBV7-2 and TRBJ1-4, is GAGVSQSPSNKVTEKGKDVELRCDPISGHTALYWYRQSLGQGLEFLIYFQGNSAPDKSGLPSDRFSAERTGGSVSTLTIQRTQQEDSAVYLCASSPDRGEKLFFGSGTQLSVL.

The chain employs TRBV10-3 and TRBJ1-2; perhaps TRBD1 as D (5 bases). The CDR3 is made up of 16 amino acids. Trimming cost V 3 bases and J 3 bases, with 17 bases left between them. Germline lookup yields CDR1 ENHRY and CDR2 SYGVKD. In nucleotides, the CDR3 is TGTGCCATCAGTGATGCACGCAGGGACTTAGACTATGGCTACACCTTC. Translation gives CAISDARRDLDYGYTF.

As regards this clonotype: An end of the junction does not agree with germline; a read error may underlie this. The rearrangement links TRBV4-3 to TRBJ2-1; TRBD1 or TRBD2 may be the D gene (6 bases each). Germline loops: CDR1 LGHNA, CDR2 YSLEER. CDR3 length: 15 residues. The CDR3 spells CASSHLGGGYNKQFF. The CDR3 DNA sequence: TGCGCCAGCAGTCACTTAGGGGGAGGATACAATAAGCAGTTCTTC.

The chain recombines TRBV18 with TRBJ1-5; tentative D call: TRBD1 (6 bases). Germline V gene sequence: CDR1 KGHSH, CDR2 LQKENI. The V end was cut by 6 bases, the J end by 0 bases, with 18 bases between. This CDR3 has 17 residues. CDR3 DNA sequence: TGTGCCAGCTCCCAGGGGCTGGCCGATTATAGCAATCAGCCCCAGCATTTT. Residues: CASSQGLADYSNQPQHF.

The chain couples TRBV7-2 to TRBJ2-3, with D maybe TRBD2 (7 bases). The CDR3 consists of 16 residues. The V gene's germline CDR1 is SGHTA and CDR2 FQGNSA. The V and J ends lost 6 bases and 0 bases respectively, with 16 bases between them. CDR3: CASSFGGPPSTDTQYF. CDR3 coding DNA: TGTGCCAGCAGTTTCGGGGGGCCTCCTAGCACAGATACGCAGTATTTT.

The rearrangement uses TRBV27 and TRBJ1-5, with 8 bases aligning to TRBD1. The V segment lost 9 bases and the J segment 1 base; nucleotides outside the gene matches: 5. The CDR3 has 14 amino acids. The germline gives CDR1 MNHEY, CDR2 SMNVEV (reference sequence). In nucleotides, the CDR3 is TGTGCCAGTGGAGACAGGGGAAGCAATCAGCCCCAGCATTTT. Its protein product is CASGDRGSNQPQHF.

This clonotype was observed a handful of times. This chain links TRBV7-9 with TRBJ1-1; no definite D call. The ends were cut back, 3 bases at V and 1 base at J, with 9 bases in the middle. Germline V CDR1 and CDR2: SEHNR, FQNEAQ (reference sequence). CDR3 length equals 14 residues. This CDR3 reads CASSFRHPNTEAFF. CDR3 in DNA: TGTGCCAGCAGCTTTCGGCATCCGAACACTGAAGCTTTCTTT.

This clonotype was counted many times. The chain joins TRBV6-6 to TRBJ2-3, with D uncertain. This CDR3 has 14 residues. V was clipped by 8 bases and J by 2 bases, with 14 bases between them. Germline V gene lookup returns CDR1 MNHNY and CDR2 SVGAGI (reference sequence). The CDR3 is CASGRPGPTDTQYF. The CDR3 coding sequence is TGTGCCAGCGGCCGCCCCGGTCCCACAGATACGCAGTATTTT.

V is TRBV20-1 and J is TRBJ2-3; tentatively, D is TRBD2 (6 bases). This CDR3 has 15 residues. The V and J ends lost 0 bases and 5 bases respectively, with 15 bases between them. Per germline, CDR1 DFQATT and CDR2 SNEGSKA (reference sequence). The DNA of the CDR3 is TGCAGTGCTAGAGATCGGGCGGGATGGGTAGATACGCAGTATTTT. It encodes CSARDRAGWVDTQYF.

This clonotype was detected a few times. The chain joins TRBV13 to TRBJ2-7; the match to TRBD2 covers 7 bases. Trimming removed 0 bases from V and 2 bases from J; junction bases left unmatched: 1. CDR3 length equals 14 residues. The germline V gene encodes CDR1 PRHDT and CDR2 FYEKMQ (reference sequence). The chain's CDR3 is CASSLGTSPYEQYF. CDR3 nucleotide sequence: TGTGCCAGCAGCTTAGGGACTAGCCCCTACGAGCAGTACTTC.